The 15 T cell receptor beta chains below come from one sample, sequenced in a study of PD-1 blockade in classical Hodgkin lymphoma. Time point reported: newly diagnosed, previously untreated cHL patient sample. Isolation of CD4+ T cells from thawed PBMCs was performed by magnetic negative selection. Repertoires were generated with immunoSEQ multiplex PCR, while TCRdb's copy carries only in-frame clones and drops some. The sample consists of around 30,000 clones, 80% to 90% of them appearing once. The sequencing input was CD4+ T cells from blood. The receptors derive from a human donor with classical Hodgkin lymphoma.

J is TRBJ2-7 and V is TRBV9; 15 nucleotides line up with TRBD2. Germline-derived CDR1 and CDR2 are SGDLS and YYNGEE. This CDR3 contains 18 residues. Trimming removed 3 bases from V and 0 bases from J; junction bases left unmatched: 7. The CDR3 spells CASSEGLAGGPLSYEQYF. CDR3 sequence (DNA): TGTGCCAGCAGCGAGGGACTAGCGGGGGGTCCCCTCTCCTACGAGCAGTACTTC.

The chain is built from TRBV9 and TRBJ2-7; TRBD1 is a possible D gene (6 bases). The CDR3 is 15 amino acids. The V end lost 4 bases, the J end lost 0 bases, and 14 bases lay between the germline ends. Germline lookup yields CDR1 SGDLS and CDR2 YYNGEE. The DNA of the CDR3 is TGTGCCAGCAGCCTGGACAGTGCGACCTCCTACGAGCAGTACTTC. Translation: CASSLDSATSYEQYF.

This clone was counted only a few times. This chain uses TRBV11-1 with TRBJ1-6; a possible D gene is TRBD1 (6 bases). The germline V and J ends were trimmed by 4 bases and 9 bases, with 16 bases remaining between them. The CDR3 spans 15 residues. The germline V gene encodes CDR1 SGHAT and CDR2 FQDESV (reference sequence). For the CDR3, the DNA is TGTGCCAGCAGCTCGAGGGACACAAGCTCTTCACCCCTCCACTTT. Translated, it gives CASSSRDTSSSPLHF.

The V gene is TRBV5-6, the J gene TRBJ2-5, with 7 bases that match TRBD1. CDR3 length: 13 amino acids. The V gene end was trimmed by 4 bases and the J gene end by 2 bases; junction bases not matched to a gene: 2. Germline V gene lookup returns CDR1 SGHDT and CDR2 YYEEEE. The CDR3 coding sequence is TGTGCCAGCAGCCGGGACAGACAAGAGACCCAGTACTTC. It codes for CASSRDRQETQYF.

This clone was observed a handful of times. CDR3 residues: CASSRDRGYSPLHF. CDR3 sequence (DNA): TGCGCCAGCAGCCGGGATAGGGGGTATTCACCCCTCCACTTT. The chain has TRBV5-1 and TRBJ1-6, with D tentatively TRBD1 (6 bases). Germline V gene sequence: CDR1 SGHRS, CDR2 YFSETQ. This CDR3 comprises 14 residues. Trimming removed 4 bases at V and 8 bases at J, with 13 bases between.

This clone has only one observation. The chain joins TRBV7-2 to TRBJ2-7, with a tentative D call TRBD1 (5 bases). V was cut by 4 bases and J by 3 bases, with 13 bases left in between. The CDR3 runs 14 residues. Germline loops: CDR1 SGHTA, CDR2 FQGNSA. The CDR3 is CASSYLGQGYEQYF. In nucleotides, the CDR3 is TGTGCCAGCAGCTACCTCGGCCAGGGCTACGAGCAGTACTTC.

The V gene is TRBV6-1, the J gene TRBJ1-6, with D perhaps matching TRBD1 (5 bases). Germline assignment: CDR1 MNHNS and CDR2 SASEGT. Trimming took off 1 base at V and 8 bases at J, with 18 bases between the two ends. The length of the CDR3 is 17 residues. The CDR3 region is CASSEVRHGGGDSPLHF. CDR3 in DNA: TGTGCCAGCAGTGAAGTCCGTCACGGCGGGGGAGATTCACCCCTCCACTTT.

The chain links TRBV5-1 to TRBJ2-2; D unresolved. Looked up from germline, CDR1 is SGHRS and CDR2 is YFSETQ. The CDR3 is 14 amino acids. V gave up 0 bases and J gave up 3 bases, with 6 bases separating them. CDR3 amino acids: CASSLDGDTGELFF. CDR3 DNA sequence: TGCGCCAGCAGCTTGGATGGGGACACCGGGGAGCTGTTTTTT.

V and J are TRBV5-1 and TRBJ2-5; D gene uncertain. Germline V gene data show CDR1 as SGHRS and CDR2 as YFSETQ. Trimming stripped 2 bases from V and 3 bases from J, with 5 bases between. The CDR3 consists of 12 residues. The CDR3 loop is CASSLKEETQYF. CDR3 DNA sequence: TGCGCCAGCAGCTTAAAAGAAGAGACCCAGTACTTC.

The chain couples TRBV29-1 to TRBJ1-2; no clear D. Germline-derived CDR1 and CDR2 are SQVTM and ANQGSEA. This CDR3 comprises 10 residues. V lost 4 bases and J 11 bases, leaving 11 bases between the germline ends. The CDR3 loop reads CSVGERDYTF. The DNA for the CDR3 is TGCAGCGTTGGGGAGAGAGATTACACCTTC.

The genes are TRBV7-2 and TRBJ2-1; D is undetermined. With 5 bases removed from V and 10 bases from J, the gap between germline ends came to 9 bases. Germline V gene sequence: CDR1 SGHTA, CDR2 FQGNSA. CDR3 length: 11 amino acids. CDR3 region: CASSLAREQFF. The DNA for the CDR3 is TGTGCCAGCAGCCTGGCTCGGGAGCAGTTCTTC.

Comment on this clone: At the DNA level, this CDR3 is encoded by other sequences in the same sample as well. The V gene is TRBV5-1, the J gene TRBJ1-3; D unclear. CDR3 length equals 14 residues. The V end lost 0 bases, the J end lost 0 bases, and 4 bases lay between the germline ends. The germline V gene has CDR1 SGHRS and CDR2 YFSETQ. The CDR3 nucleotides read TGCGCCAGCAGCTTGGGCTCCTCTGGAAACACCATATATTTT. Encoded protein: CASSLGSSGNTIYF.

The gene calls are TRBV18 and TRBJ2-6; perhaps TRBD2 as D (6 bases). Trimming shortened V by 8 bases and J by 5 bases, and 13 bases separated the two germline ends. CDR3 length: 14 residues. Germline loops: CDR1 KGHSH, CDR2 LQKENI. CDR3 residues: CASAPGVRANVLTF. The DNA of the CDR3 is TGTGCCAGCGCTCCGGGGGTACGGGCCAACGTCCTGACTTTC.

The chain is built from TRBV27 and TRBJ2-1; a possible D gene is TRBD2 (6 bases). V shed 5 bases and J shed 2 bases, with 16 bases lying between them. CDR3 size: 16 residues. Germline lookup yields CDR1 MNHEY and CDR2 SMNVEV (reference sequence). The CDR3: CASSLYTGRPYNEQFF. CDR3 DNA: TGTGCCAGCAGTCTCTACACGGGGAGGCCCTACAATGAGCAGTTCTTC.

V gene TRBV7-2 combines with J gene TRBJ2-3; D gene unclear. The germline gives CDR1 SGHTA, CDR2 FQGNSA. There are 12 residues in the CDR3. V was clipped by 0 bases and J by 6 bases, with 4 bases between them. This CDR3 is CASSLASDTQYF. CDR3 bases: TGTGCCAGCAGCTTAGCCTCGGATACGCAGTATTTT.